The T cell receptor beta chain under discussion was sequenced for a study of beta chain features in type 1 diabetes. Background on the study: Healthy donors, compared against patients, showed similar age, gender and cell yields. Study-wide points: Resolution of whether HLA type affects TCRB rearrangement was not achieved here. TCRB CDR3 length was moderately but significantly reduced in all four CD4+ subsets of Type 1 diabetes patients.

Expressed TCRB transcripts were sequenced after all isolated RNA was converted to cDNA. Libraries were prepared by immunoSEQ multiplex PCR; TCRdb keeps only in-frame clonotypes and omits some of them. The sample records under 450,000 clones, over 11% being singletons. Worth noting for this clone: Its target is unknown.

V lost 6 bases, J lost 5 bases, and 7 bases stayed unmatched. The CDR3 has 14 amino acids. Germline V gives CDR1 SGHTA, CDR2 FQGNSA. The chain employs TRBV7-2 and TRBJ2-5; TRBD1 matches at 9 bases. Specimen: naive CD4+ T cells from blood. This TCR was sampled from a man aged 25 to 45 in good health. The CDR3 spells CASSREQGAETQYF. CDR3 nucleotide sequence: TGTGCCAGCAGTCGGGAACAGGGGGCCGAGACCCAGTACTTC.